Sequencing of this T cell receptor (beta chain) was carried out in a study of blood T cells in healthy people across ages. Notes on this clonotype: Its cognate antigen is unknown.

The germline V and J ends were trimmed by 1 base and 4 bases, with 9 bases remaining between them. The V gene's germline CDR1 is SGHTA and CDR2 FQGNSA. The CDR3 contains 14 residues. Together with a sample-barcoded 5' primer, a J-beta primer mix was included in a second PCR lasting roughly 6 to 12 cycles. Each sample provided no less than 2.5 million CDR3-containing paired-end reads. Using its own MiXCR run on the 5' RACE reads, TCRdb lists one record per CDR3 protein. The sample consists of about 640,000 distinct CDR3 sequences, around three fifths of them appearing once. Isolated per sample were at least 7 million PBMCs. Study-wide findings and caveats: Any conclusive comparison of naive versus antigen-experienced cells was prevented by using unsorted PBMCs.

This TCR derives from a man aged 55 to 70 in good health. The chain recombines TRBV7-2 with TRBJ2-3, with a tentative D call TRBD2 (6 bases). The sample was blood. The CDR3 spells CASSLGAGSDTQYF. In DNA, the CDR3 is TGTGCCAGCAGCTTAGGGGCGGGGTCAGATACGCAGTATTTT.